A selection of T cell receptor beta chains follows, all from one sample in a study of blood T cell repertoires in COVID-19. Measured with immunoSEQ multiplex PCR; TCRdb has only the in-frame clones, and not every one. The sample records roughly 98,000 clones, approximately 79% being singletons. Sequenced: peripheral blood. These TCRs come from a man in his 70s with active or convalescent COVID-19. The CDR3 runs from the conserved cysteine through the conserved F or W. Each record gives: D gene, J gene, clone size, V gene, CDR3 protein, CDR3 DNA. A D gene is named only where the DNA matches it firmly. Clone size is given for some rows only: seen once, a few or many times, or a class if the clone is expanded.

>TRBD1|TRBJ1-2|few|TRBV10-3
CAISGGQGVSGGYTF
TGTGCCATCAGTGGGGGACAGGGCGTCTCGGGTGGCTACACCTTC
>.|TRBJ1-2|.|TRBV2
CASKGWGGSYGYTF
TGTGCCAGCAAGGGTTGGGGGGGATCCTATGGCTACACCTTC
>TRBD1|TRBJ1-1|.|TRBV7-9
CASSSGQSYEAFF
TGTGCCAGCAGCTCGGGACAGAGTTATGAAGCTTTCTTT
>.|TRBJ2-3|.|TRBV10-3
CAISAGRDTDTQYF
TGTGCCATCAGTGCCGGCAGGGACACAGATACGCAGTATTTT
>TRBD1|TRBJ2-7|.|TRBV13
CASRTTRTGGEQYF
TGTGCCAGCAGAACTACAAGGACAGGGGGCGAGCAGTACTTC
>.|TRBJ2-3|.|TRBV18
CASSPRTGPTDTQYF
TGTGCCAGCTCACCAAGGACTGGCCCCACAGATACGCAGTATTTT
>TRBD1|TRBJ1-2|.|TRBV29-1
CSVAGTGGGGYTF
TGCAGCGTTGCCGGGACAGGTGGTGGTGGCTACACCTTC
>TRBD2|TRBJ2-5|.|TRBV11-2
CASKKTSGYPMTQYF
TGTGCCAGCAAAAAGACTAGCGGATATCCAATGACCCAGTACTTC
>.|TRBJ2-7|.|TRBV7-2
CASSLSVGAREQYF
TGTGCCAGCAGCTTATCGGTAGGGGCCCGGGAGCAGTACTTC
>TRBD2|TRBJ2-1|.|TRBV19
CASSMRIGAGVGRYNEQFF
TGTGCCAGTAGTATGAGAATTGGAGCGGGGGTAGGGCGTTACAATGAGCAGTTCTTC
>.|TRBJ1-2|.|TRBV6-5
CASRGGAGYGYTF
TGTGCCAGCAGGGGAGGGGCCGGCTATGGCTACACCTTC
>TRBD2|TRBJ2-7|.|TRBV11-3
CASSQEGLAGDEQYF
TGTGCCAGCAGCCAGGAGGGACTAGCGGGGGACGAGCAGTACTTC
>.|TRBJ2-3|few|TRBV4-1
CASSQAAGASTDTQYF
TGCGCCAGCAGCCAAGCGGCGGGGGCCAGCACAGATACGCAGTATTTT
>.|TRBJ1-6|.|TRBV7-8
CASSDDRYSPLHF
TGTGCCAGCAGCGACGACAGATATTCACCCCTCCACTTT
>.|TRBJ1-5|few|TRBV19
CASSIAGLRGNQPQHF
TGTGCCAGTAGTATCGCGGGTCTCCGGGGCAATCAGCCCCAGCATTTT
>.|TRBJ1-1|.|TRBV2
CASSEIPTAEAFF
TGTGCCAGCAGTGAGATCCCTACGGCTGAAGCTTTCTTT
>.|TRBJ2-1|.|TRBV7-9
CASSSSVSSYNEQFF
TGTGCCAGCAGCTCCTCAGTGTCCTCCTACAATGAGCAGTTCTTC
>.|TRBJ1-5|.|TRBV6-1
CASSELVGGVQPQHF
TGTGCCAGCAGTGAGTTAGTGGGAGGGGTTCAGCCCCAGCATTTT
>.|TRBJ2-3|.|TRBV18
CASSPSPVATDTQYF
TGTGCCAGCTCACCAAGTCCGGTAGCCACAGATACGCAGTATTTT
>TRBD2|TRBJ2-3|.|TRBV3-1/TRBV3-2
CASSQDWRGGRSSQYF
TGTGCCAGCAGCCAAGATTGGCGGGGGGGCCGTTCGTCGCAGTATTTT
>.|TRBJ1-6|.|TRBV19
CASSIEPGLQNSPLHF
TGTGCCAGTAGTATAGAGCCGGGACTCCAAAATTCACCCCTCCACTTT
>.|TRBJ2-7|.|TRBV15
CATSRTGLIDEQYF
TGTGCCACCAGCAGAACAGGGTTGATAGACGAGCAGTACTTC
>TRBD1|TRBJ1-1|.|TRBV9
CARDHRGGMNTEAFF
TGTGCCAGAGATCACAGGGGAGGTATGAACACTGAAGCTTTCTTT
>.|TRBJ2-1|.|TRBV5-6
CASSVNNEQFF
TGTGCCAGCAGCGTAAACAATGAGCAGTTCTTC
>TRBD1|TRBJ2-7|.|TRBV6-2/TRBV6-3
CASSKGQGSYEQYF
TGTGCCAGCAGTAAGGGACAGGGGAGCTACGAGCAGTACTTC
>TRBD1|TRBJ1-2|.|TRBV10-3
CAISESQGAGGYTF
TGTGCCATCAGTGAGTCACAGGGGGCGGGTGGCTACACCTTC
>TRBD1|TRBJ1-4|.|TRBV3-1/TRBV3-2
CASSQTGVNEKLFF
TGTGCCAGCAGCCAAACAGGGGTTAATGAAAAACTGTTTTTT
>TRBD1|TRBJ1-4|few|TRBV27
CASSPLDRGEKLFF
TGTGCCAGCAGTCCCTTGGACAGGGGGGAAAAACTGTTTTTT
>.|TRBJ2-2|.|TRBV7-7
CASSLRGSGELFF
TGTGCTAGCAGCTTAAGGGGGTCCGGGGAGCTGTTTTTT
>.|TRBJ1-2|.|TRBV12-3/TRBV12-4
CASSWRPYYGYTF
TGTGCCAGCAGTTGGCGGCCTTACTATGGCTACACCTTC
>TRBD1|TRBJ1-2|.|TRBV10-3
CAISESGTGGHSNYGYTF
TGTGCCATCAGTGAGTCTGGGACAGGGGGCCACTCTAACTATGGCTACACCTTC
>.|TRBJ1-2|few|TRBV11-3
CASSLDQGKDGYTF
TGTGCCAGCAGCTTAGATCAGGGCAAGGATGGCTACACCTTC
>.|TRBJ2-4|.|TRBV6-2/TRBV6-3
CASSFRSLQNIQYF
TGTGCCAGCAGTTTTCGGTCCCTCCAAAACATTCAGTACTTC